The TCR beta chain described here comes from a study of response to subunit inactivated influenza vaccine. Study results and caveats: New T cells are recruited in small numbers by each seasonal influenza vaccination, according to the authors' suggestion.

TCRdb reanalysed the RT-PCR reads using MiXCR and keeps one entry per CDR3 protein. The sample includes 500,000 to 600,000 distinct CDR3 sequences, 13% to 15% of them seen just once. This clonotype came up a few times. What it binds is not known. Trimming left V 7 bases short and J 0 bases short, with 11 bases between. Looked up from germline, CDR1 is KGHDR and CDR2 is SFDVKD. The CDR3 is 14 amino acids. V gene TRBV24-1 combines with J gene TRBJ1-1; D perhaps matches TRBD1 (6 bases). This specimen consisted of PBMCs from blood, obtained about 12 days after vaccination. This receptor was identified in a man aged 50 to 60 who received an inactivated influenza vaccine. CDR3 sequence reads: CATRETGLNTEAFF. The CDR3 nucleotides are TGTGCCACCAGGGAAACAGGGCTGAACACTGAAGCTTTCTTT.